One sample yielded the 21 T cell receptor beta chains listed below, sequenced in a study of response to subunit inactivated influenza vaccine. TCRdb re-called the RT-PCR reads through MiXCR, storing one row per CDR3 protein. The sample carries 500,000 to 600,000 distinct CDR3 sequences, around 8% recorded once. Material: PBMCs from blood, obtained around 25 months after vaccination. Every receptor here comes from a man between 50 and 75 years old who received an inactivated influenza vaccine.

This chain connects TRBV2 to TRBJ2-6; no firm D call. With 6 bases removed from V and 8 bases from J, the gap between germline ends came to 8 bases. CDR1 and CDR2 from the germline V gene are SNHLY and FYNNEI. The CDR3 has 12 amino acids. This CDR3 reads CASRAASNVLTF. CDR3 sequence (DNA): TGTGCCAGCAGGGCAGCGTCCAACGTCCTGACTTTC. The full variable domain, completed using reference TRBV2 and TRBJ2-6, is EPEVTQTPSHQVTQMGQEVILRCVPISNHLYFYWYRQILGQKVEFLVSFYNNEISEKSEIFDDQFSVERPDGSNFTLKIRSTKLEDSAMYFCASRAASNVLTFGAGSRLTVL.

This clonotype was seen at least ten times. J is TRBJ1-1 and V is TRBV3-1, with D perhaps TRBD1 (6 bases). Germline CDR1 and CDR2: LGHDT and YNNKEL (reference sequence). Trimming took off 1 base at V and 1 base at J, with 25 bases between the two ends. The CDR3 has 20 amino acids. CDR3 DNA: TGTGCCAGCAGCCAAGGGGTCCAGGGGTATAATGCTGCGGGGAACACTGAAGCTTTCTTT. It codes for CASSQGVQGYNAAGNTEAFF.

This clonotype has more than one count but fewer than ten. The rearrangement links TRBV18 to TRBJ1-4; D gene uncertain. The CDR3 runs 16 residues. Germline CDR1 and CDR2: KGHSH and LQKENI. Deletions cut 2 bases from V and 4 bases from J, with 14 bases between. The CDR3 DNA reads TGTGCCAGCTCACCATCAAGCGGGGTTCTTAATGAAAAACTGTTTTTT. Translation: CASSPSSGVLNEKLFF.

This clonotype came up a few times. The V gene is TRBV6-5, the J gene TRBJ2-1, with 14 bases matching TRBD2. This CDR3 comprises 18 residues. Germline V gives CDR1 MNHEY, CDR2 SVGAGI. Germline trimming cut 2 bases from V and 8 bases from J; bases unmatched to any gene: 11. CDR3 sequence reads: CASSYPLTSGGALDEQFF. The DNA for the CDR3 is TGTGCCAGCAGTTACCCCCTGACTAGCGGGGGGGCCTTAGATGAGCAGTTCTTC.

Many counts were recorded for this clonotype. The CDR3 nucleotides are TGTGCCAGCAGTCCGCCAAGTTTGGGGACAGGGAGCAATCAGCCCCAGCATTTT. Protein sequence: CASSPPSLGTGSNQPQHF. V gene TRBV28 combines with J gene TRBJ1-5; 9 bases are shared with TRBD1. The V segment lost 5 bases and the J segment 1 base; nucleotides outside the gene matches: 12. This CDR3 contains 18 residues. CDR1 is MDHEN, CDR2 SYDVKM, per germline.

The V call is TRBV20-1, the J call TRBJ1-1; tentatively, D is TRBD1 (5 bases). CDR1 and CDR2 from the germline V gene are DFQATT and SNEGSKA (reference sequence). The length of the CDR3 is 12 residues. V dropped 4 bases and J dropped 1 base, with 7 bases sitting between them. CDR3 sequence (DNA): TGCAGTGCTAATACAGGGAACACTGAAGCTTTCTTT. Translating gives CSANTGNTEAFF.

There are a few counts of this clonotype. The chain is built from TRBV12-3 or TRBV12-4 and TRBJ1-5; no definite D call. This CDR3 has 12 residues. V gave up 5 bases and J gave up 9 bases, with 11 bases separating them. The CDR3 loop is CASSRASGPQHF. CDR3 nucleotide sequence: TGTGCCAGCAGTAGGGCCTCCGGGCCCCAGCATTTT.

In this sample, this clonotype turned up a few times. The CDR3 region has the DNA TGCAGCGTCAATGACAGGGGTGGGTTCTTC. It specifies CSVNDRGGFF. This chain connects TRBV29-1 to TRBJ2-1, with 8 bases that match TRBD1. The CDR3 covers 10 residues. The ends lost 6 bases at V and 15 bases at J; junction bases unmatched: 7. The V gene's germline CDR1 is SQVTM and CDR2 ANQGSEA.

This clonotype was observed at least ten times. V usage is TRBV28 and J usage is TRBJ2-7, with TRBD1 identical over 8 bases. The germline gives CDR1 MDHEN, CDR2 SYDVKM. V was pared by 6 bases and J by 5 bases, with 6 bases of the junction left unmatched. The CDR3 totals 13 residues. This CDR3 is CASRMTGADEQYF. Here the CDR3 DNA reads TGTGCCAGCAGGATGACAGGGGCCGACGAGCAGTACTTC.

This clonotype was detected only a few times. This sequence joins TRBV20-1 and TRBJ2-7; 7 bases agree with TRBD1. Germline V gene data show CDR1 as DFQATT and CDR2 as SNEGSKA (reference sequence). The CDR3 is 15 residues long. With 6 bases clipped from V and 1 base from J, the junction kept 12 bases outside the gene matches. CDR3 sequence (DNA): TGCAGTGCAAGTAAAACAGGGGTTAGATCCTACGAGCAGTACTTC. Translated, it gives CSASKTGVRSYEQYF.

This clonotype was seen only a few times. The chain uses TRBV27 and TRBJ1-1; D ambiguous. CDR3 length: 14 residues. Trimming cost V 6 bases and J 0 bases, with 11 bases left between them. In germline, CDR1 is MNHEY, CDR2 SMNVEV (reference sequence). DNA for the CDR3: TGTGCCAGCAGATCGGGCAGGATGAACACTGAAGCTTTCTTT. Translated, it gives CASRSGRMNTEAFF.

This clonotype appeared many times. This chain links TRBV7-9 with TRBJ2-1, with D unclear. CDR1 and CDR2 from the germline V gene are SEHNR and FQNEAQ (reference sequence). The ends were cut back, 5 bases at V and 15 bases at J, with 14 bases in the middle. This CDR3 is built from 11 residues. CDR3 sequence (DNA): TGTGCCAGCAGCGGTGACGTACGGCCGTTCTTC. Its translation is CASSGDVRPFF.

This clonotype was observed a few times. The chain employs TRBV7-2 and TRBJ2-5, with TRBD2 matching 8 bases. Germline V lookup: CDR1 SGHTA, CDR2 FQGNSA. The CDR3 sequence is 16 residues long. Trimming took 5 bases from V and 4 from J; bases not matched to a gene: 12. CDR3 sequence (DNA): TGTGCCAGCAGCCCGGGACTAGTGCGGGCTCTAGAGACCCAGTACTTC. It encodes CASSPGLVRALETQYF.

This clonotype was observed a handful of times. The V gene is TRBV29-1, the J gene TRBJ2-3, with D tentatively TRBD2 (6 bases). This CDR3 is built from 15 residues. Trimming removed 4 bases at V and 4 bases at J, with 18 bases between. CDR1 SQVTM and CDR2 ANQGSEA come from the germline V gene. The CDR3 coding sequence is TGCAGCGTTGTGTTTGGAGGGGATTCATCAGATACGCAGTATTTT. Protein: CSVVFGGDSSDTQYF.

This clonotype was seen many times. J is TRBJ2-1 and V is TRBV6-2 or TRBV6-3, with TRBD1 matching over 10 bases. Germline V gene sequence: CDR1 MNHEY, CDR2 SVGEGT. With V trimmed by 2 bases and J by 4 bases, 20 bases remained unmatched. The CDR3 contains 21 residues. DNA for the CDR3: TGTGCCAGCAGTTACCCAGACCCGGGACAGGGGTCGATTCAACGTTACAATGAGCAGTTCTTC. Its protein is CASSYPDPGQGSIQRYNEQFF.

V and J are TRBV5-6 and TRBJ2-1, with a possible D match to TRBD2 (6 bases). V was trimmed by 1 base and J by 5 bases, leaving 13 bases between them. Germline V CDR1 and CDR2: SGHDT, YYEEEE. This CDR3 is built from 15 residues. The CDR3 here is CASSLLGGTDNEQFF. The DNA for the CDR3 is TGTGCCAGCAGCTTGTTGGGGGGTACCGACAATGAGCAGTTCTTC.

The rearrangement links TRBV15 to TRBJ2-3, with TRBD2 as a possible D gene (7 bases). Trimming cost V 5 bases and J 1 base, with 16 bases left between them. From germline, CDR1 is LNHNV and CDR2 YYDKDF (reference sequence). The CDR3 is 16 residues long. The CDR3 DNA reads TGTGCCACCAGCTCGAGGGCGGGGGCCGGCACAGATACGCAGTATTTT. This gives the protein CATSSRAGAGTDTQYF. Complete variable domain (other parts from reference TRBV15 and TRBJ2-3): DAMVIQNPRYQVTQFGKPVTLSCSQTLNHNVMYWYQQKSSQAPKLLFHYYDKDFNNEADTPDNFQSRRPNTSFCFLDIRSPGLGDTAMYLCATSSRAGAGTDTQYFGPGTRLTVL.

V and J are TRBV29-1 and TRBJ2-3; TRBD2 might be the D (7 bases). V was shortened by 3 bases and J by 4 bases, with 14 bases between the two germline ends. CDR3 length: 14 residues. CDR1 SQVTM and CDR2 ANQGSEA come from the germline V gene. The CDR3 DNA reads as TGCAGCGTTGAGGTGGGAGGGGGTCCAGATACGCAGTATTTT. Translation: CSVEVGGGPDTQYF.

This clonotype was recorded many times. V usage is TRBV5-6 and J usage is TRBJ1-1; 7 bases match TRBD1. The V gene's germline CDR1 is SGHDT and CDR2 YYEEEE. V was pared by 3 bases and J by 2 bases, with 1 base of the junction left unmatched. This CDR3 is built from 13 residues. The CDR3 reads CASSWDSNTEAFF. CDR3 DNA sequence: TGTGCCAGCAGCTGGGACAGTAACACTGAAGCTTTCTTT.

In its sample, this clonotype was seen many times. The chain carries TRBV5-5 and TRBJ2-1, with 9 bases aligning to TRBD1. The CDR3 runs to 17 residues. V trimming: 0 bases; J trimming: 0 bases; junction bases outside the gene matches: 4. Germline V gene sequence: CDR1 SGHKS, CDR2 YYEKEE (reference sequence). Here the CDR3 DNA reads TGTGCCAGCAGCTTGGGGACAGGGGCGATCTCCTACAATGAGCAGTTCTTC. Protein sequence: CASSLGTGAISYNEQFF.

This clonotype was seen many times. This chain joins TRBV29-1 and TRBJ2-3; the match to TRBD2 covers 8 bases. From germline, CDR1 is SQVTM and CDR2 ANQGSEA. V lost 6 bases and J lost 2; bases outside the gene matches: 7. The CDR3 has 14 amino acids. The CDR3 spells CSVAAGDITDTQYF. CDR3 bases: TGCAGCGTCGCAGCGGGAGATATCACAGATACGCAGTATTTT.